The 14 T cell receptor beta chains presented below share a single source sample, sequenced in a study of CD8 T cells in ankylosing spondylitis. In TCRdb, the 5' RACE reads were re-called with MiXCR into one record per CDR3 protein. This repertoire shows over 95,000 distinct CDR3 sequences, about 8% found once; its top ten account for approximately 9.9%. Sequencing was performed on blood, either unsorted or a sorted T cell fraction (not recorded which). The receptor set was obtained from a male donor with ankylosing spondylitis or in good health (not recorded which).

This clonotype was detected many times. V is TRBV10-3 and J is TRBJ2-1; D is uncertain. V lost 7 bases to trimming and J lost 4 bases, with 20 bases between them. Germline CDR1 and CDR2: ENHRY and SYGVKD. The CDR3 consists of 16 residues. The CDR3 spells CAITINSGQNYNEQFF. The CDR3 region has the DNA TGTGCCATCACCATTAATTCTGGGCAAAATTACAATGAGCAGTTCTTC.

The chain employs TRBV7-9 and TRBJ2-7, with D possibly matching TRBD1 (6 bases). This CDR3 comprises 15 residues. The V end was cut by 6 bases, the J end by 2 bases, with 17 bases between. Germline assignment: CDR1 SEHNR and CDR2 FQNEAQ (reference sequence). The CDR3 is CASRVGTSYPYEQYF. Written as DNA, the CDR3 is TGTGCCAGCAGGGTAGGGACATCATATCCCTACGAGCAGTACTTC.

This clonotype has only one observation. This rearrangement joins TRBV20-1 to TRBJ1-1; D is ambiguous. CDR3 length equals 11 residues. Germline V gene data show CDR1 as DFQATT and CDR2 as SNEGSKA (reference sequence). V was shortened by 1 base and J by 7 bases, with 7 bases between the two germline ends. The DNA of the CDR3 is TGCAGTGCTAGAGGTAACCTTGAAGCTTTCTTT. Translated: CSARGNLEAFF.

This clonotype appeared many times. The gene calls are TRBV5-6 and TRBJ2-1, with 7 bases identical to TRBD1. Germline CDR1 is SGHDT and CDR2 is YYEEEE. With 0 bases clipped from V and 4 bases from J, the junction kept 10 bases outside the gene matches. There are 17 residues in the CDR3. For the CDR3, the DNA is TGTGCCAGCAGCTTGGGCGGCCCGGGACAGAATTACAATGAGCAGTTCTTC. Its translation is CASSLGGPGQNYNEQFF.

Many counts were recorded for this clonotype. The V gene is TRBV21-1, the J gene TRBJ2-5. TRBV21-1 is noted as a pseudogene. The CDR3 runs 16 residues. The CDR3 sequence is CASSKTRHEYQETQYF. The CDR3 DNA sequence: TGTGCCAGCAGCAAAACGCGCCACGAGTACCAAGAGACCCAGTACTTC.

The chain combines TRBV11-2 with TRBJ2-2; D is ambiguous. Germline CDR1 reads SGHAT; CDR2 reads FQNNGV. The CDR3 covers 13 residues. V lost 0 bases, J lost 3 bases, and 2 bases lay in between. The CDR3 is CASSLDYTGELFF. CDR3 DNA sequence: TGTGCCAGCAGCTTAGATTACACCGGGGAGCTGTTTTTT.

This clonotype was seen repeatedly, ten times or more. The rearrangement links TRBV20-1 to TRBJ1-2; possible D gene TRBD1, 6 bases. Trimming pared 5 bases from V and 6 bases from J, leaving 22 bases between. The CDR3 is 15 amino acids. Germline V gene lookup returns CDR1 DFQATT and CDR2 SNEGSKA (reference sequence). The CDR3 loop reads CSAFLRDTVGHGYTF. The CDR3 DNA reads as TGCAGTGCTTTCCTCCGGGACACCGTGGGCCATGGCTACACCTTC.

This clonotype has a count of ten or more. This sequence joins TRBV5-6 and TRBJ2-1; D is possibly TRBD2 (5 bases). Per the germline V gene, CDR1 is SGHDT and CDR2 is YYEEEE. CDR3 length: 16 residues. Trimming pared 6 bases from V and 2 bases from J, leaving 18 bases between. Here the CDR3 DNA reads TGTGCCAGCAACCGCGACTGGACTCTCCCCTACAATGAGCAGTTCTTC. It specifies CASNRDWTLPYNEQFF. Full variable domain (rest looked up from reference TRBV5-6 and TRBJ2-1): DAGVTQSPTHLIKTRGQQVTLRCSPKSGHDTVSWYQQALGQGPQFIFQYYEEEERQRGNFPDRFSGHQFPNYSSELNVNALLLGDSALYLCASNRDWTLPYNEQFFGPGTRLTVL.

This clonotype was observed once. It may be a read error: a sequence one base away is much more abundant. The gene calls are TRBV6-5 and TRBJ2-6; D unclear. The CDR3 spans 15 residues. Germline values: CDR1 MNHEY, CDR2 SVGAGI. CDR3 DNA sequence: TGTGCCGGCAGTTACCCGGGTATTGGGGCCAACGTCCTGACTTTC. Its protein is CAGSYPGIGANVLTF.

This clonotype has at least ten counts. V usage is TRBV4-2 and J usage is TRBJ1-3; D is unresolved. CDR1 is LGHNA and CDR2 is YNFKEQ in the germline V gene. CDR3 length: 15 residues. V lost 5 bases and J lost 4, with 15 bases in between. The CDR3 coding sequence is TGTGCCAGCAGCAAGGGCCCGGGCCGAGGAAACACCATATATTTT. Translated, it gives CASSKGPGRGNTIYF.

The chain recombines TRBV3-1 with TRBJ2-4; unclear D gene. The length of the CDR3 is 15 residues. Germline V gene lookup returns CDR1 LGHDT and CDR2 YNNKEL (reference sequence). With 6 bases removed from V and 3 bases from J, the gap between germline ends came to 15 bases. The CDR3 nucleotides are TGTGCCAGCAGACATGCCCAGGACGGCAAAAACATTCAGTACTTC. It encodes CASRHAQDGKNIQYF.

In its sample, this clonotype was seen many times. The V and J genes are TRBV12-3 or TRBV12-4 and TRBJ1-2, with D perhaps matching TRBD1 (6 bases). CDR3 length equals 12 residues. V lost 5 bases and J lost 6, with 10 bases in between. The CDR3 sequence: CASSGTGHGYTF. The CDR3 region has the DNA TGTGCCAGCAGTGGCACAGGGCATGGCTACACCTTC.

This clonotype was detected many times. The chain links TRBV15 to TRBJ2-7; 8 bases match TRBD1. CDR1 is LNHNV, CDR2 YYDKDF, per germline (reference sequence). The CDR3 covers 15 residues. With 6 bases clipped from V and 4 bases from J, the junction kept 11 bases outside the gene matches. CDR3 nucleotides: TGTGCCACCAGTCAGGACAGGGACCCTTTTTACGAGCAGTACTTC. It specifies CATSQDRDPFYEQYF.

This clonotype was seen only a few times. The J gene is TRBJ1-3, the V gene TRBV3-1; TRBD1 is a possible D gene (5 bases). CDR1 is LGHDT and CDR2 is YNNKEL in the germline V gene (reference sequence). The V and J ends lost 8 bases and 3 bases respectively, with 8 bases between them. There are 12 residues in the CDR3. CDR3 region: CASGTNGNTIYF. The DNA for the CDR3 is TGTGCCAGCGGGACCAATGGAAACACCATATATTTT.